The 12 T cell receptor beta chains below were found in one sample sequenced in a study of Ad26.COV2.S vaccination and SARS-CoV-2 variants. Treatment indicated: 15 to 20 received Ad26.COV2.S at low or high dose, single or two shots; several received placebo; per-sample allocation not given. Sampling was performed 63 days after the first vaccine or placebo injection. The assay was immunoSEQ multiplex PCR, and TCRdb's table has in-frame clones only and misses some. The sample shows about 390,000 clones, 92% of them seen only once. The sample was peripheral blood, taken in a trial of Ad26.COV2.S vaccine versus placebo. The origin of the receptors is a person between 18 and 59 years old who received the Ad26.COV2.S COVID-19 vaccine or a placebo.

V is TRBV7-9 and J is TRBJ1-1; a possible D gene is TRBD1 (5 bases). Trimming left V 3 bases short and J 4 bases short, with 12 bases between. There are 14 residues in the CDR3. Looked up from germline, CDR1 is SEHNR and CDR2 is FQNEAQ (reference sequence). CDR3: CASSFFTDTTEAFF. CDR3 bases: TGTGCCAGCAGCTTTTTCACGGACACCACTGAAGCTTTCTTT.

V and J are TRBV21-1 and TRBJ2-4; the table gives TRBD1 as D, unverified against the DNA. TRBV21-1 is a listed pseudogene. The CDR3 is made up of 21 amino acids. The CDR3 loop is CASSKRPFGTGPSLAKNIQYF. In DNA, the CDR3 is TGTGCCAGCAGCAAAAGGCCCTTCGGGACAGGACCCAGTTTAGCCAAAAACATTCAGTACTTC.

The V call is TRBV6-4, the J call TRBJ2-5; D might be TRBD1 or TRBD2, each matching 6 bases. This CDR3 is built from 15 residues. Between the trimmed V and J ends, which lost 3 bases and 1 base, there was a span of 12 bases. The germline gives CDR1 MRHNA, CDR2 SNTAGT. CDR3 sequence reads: CASSEQGRIQETQYF. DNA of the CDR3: TGTGCCAGCAGTGAGCAGGGGAGGATCCAAGAGACCCAGTACTTC.

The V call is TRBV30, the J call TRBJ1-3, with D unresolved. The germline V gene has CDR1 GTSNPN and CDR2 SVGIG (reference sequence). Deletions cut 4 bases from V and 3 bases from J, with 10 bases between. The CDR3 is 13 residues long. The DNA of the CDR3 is TGTGCCTGGAATCCATACGGTGGAAACACCATATATTTT. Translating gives CAWNPYGGNTIYF. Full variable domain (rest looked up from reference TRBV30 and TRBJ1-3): SQTIHQWPATLVQPVGSPLSLECTVEGTSNPNLYWYRQAAGRGLQLLFYSVGIGQISSEVPQNLSASRPQDRQFILSSKKLLLSDSGFYLCAWNPYGGNTIYFGEGSWLTVV.

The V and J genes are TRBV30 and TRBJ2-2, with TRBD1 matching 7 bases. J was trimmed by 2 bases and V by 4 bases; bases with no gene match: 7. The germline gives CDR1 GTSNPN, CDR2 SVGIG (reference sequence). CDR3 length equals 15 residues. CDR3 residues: CAWKAGQANTGELFF. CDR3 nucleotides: TGTGCCTGGAAGGCCGGACAGGCTAACACCGGGGAGCTGTTTTTT. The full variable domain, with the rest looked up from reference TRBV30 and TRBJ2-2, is SQTIHQWPATLVQPVGSPLSLECTVEGTSNPNLYWYRQAAGRGLQLLFYSVGIGQISSEVPQNLSASRPQDRQFILSSKKLLLSDSGFYLCAWKAGQANTGELFFGEGSRLTVL.

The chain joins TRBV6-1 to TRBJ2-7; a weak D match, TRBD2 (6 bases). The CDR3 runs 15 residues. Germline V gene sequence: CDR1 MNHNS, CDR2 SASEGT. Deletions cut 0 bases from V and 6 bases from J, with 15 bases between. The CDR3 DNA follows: TGTGCCAGCAGTGAAGCCGGGACTCCACCCTTCGAGCAGTACTTC. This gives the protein CASSEAGTPPFEQYF.

In DNA form, the CDR3 reads TGCAGCGCATCCAAAGGGGGTGGTCGTGAAAAACTGTTTTTT. It encodes CSASKGGGREKLFF. V gene TRBV29-1 combines with J gene TRBJ1-4; perhaps TRBD1 as D (6 bases). Trimming shortened V by 7 bases and J by 7 bases, and 19 bases separated the two germline ends. Germline V gene sequence: CDR1 SQVTM, CDR2 ANQGSEA. The CDR3 length is 14 residues.

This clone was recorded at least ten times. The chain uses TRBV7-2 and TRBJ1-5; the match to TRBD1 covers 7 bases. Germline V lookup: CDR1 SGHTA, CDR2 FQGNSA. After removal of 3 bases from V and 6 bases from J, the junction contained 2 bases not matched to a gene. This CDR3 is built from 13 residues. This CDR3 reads CASSLGQSQPQHF. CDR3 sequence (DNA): TGTGCCAGCAGCTTGGGACAGAGTCAGCCCCAGCATTTT.

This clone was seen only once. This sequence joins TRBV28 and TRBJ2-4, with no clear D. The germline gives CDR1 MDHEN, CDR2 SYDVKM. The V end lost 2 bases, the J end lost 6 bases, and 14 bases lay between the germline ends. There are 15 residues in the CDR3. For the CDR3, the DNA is TGTGCCAGCAGTTTAGTAGCATTGCGCCCAAACATTCAGTACTTC. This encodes CASSLVALRPNIQYF.

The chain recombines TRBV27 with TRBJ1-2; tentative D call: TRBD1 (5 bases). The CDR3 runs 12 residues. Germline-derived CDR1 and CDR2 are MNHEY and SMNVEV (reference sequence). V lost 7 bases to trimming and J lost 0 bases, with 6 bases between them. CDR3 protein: CASKGSNYGYTF. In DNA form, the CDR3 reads TGTGCCAGCAAGGGGTCTAACTATGGCTACACCTTC.

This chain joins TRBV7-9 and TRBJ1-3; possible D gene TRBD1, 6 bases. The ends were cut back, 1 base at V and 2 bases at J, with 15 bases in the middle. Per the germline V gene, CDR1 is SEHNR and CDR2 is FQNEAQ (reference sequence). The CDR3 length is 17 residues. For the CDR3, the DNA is TGTGCCAGCAGCTTAGAGGTGGCGGGGGCTACTGGAAACACCATATATTTT. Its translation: CASSLEVAGATGNTIYF.

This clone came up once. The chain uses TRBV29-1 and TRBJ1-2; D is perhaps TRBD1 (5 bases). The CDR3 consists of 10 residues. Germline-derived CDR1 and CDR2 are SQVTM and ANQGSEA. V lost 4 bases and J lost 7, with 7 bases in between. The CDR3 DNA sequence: TGCAGCGTTGGGGGCACTGGCTACACCTTC. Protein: CSVGGTGYTF.